A single sample gave rise to the 10 T cell receptor beta chains below, sequenced in a study of identical twins. TCRdb re-derived calls from the 5' RACE reads in MiXCR, one entry per CDR3 protein. Among approximately 680,000 distinct CDR3 sequences listed, about 7.1% were seen once. This sample also appeared in a second study, on yellow fever vaccine responses in identical twins.

Sequencing was performed on PBMCs. These receptor sequences come from a woman between 18 and 29 years old in good health.

This sequence joins TRBV5-4 and TRBJ2-1; D gene ambiguous. The germline V gene encodes CDR1 SGHNT and CDR2 YYREEE (reference sequence). The CDR3 runs to 17 residues. Trimming cost V 0 bases and J 4 bases, with 17 bases left between them. The CDR3 DNA is TGTGCCAGCAGCTTGGGGCAGCTCGCGATCCGATACAATGAGCAGTTCTTC. Its protein product is CASSLGQLAIRYNEQFF.

This clonotype was counted many times. The CDR3 protein is CATRGTGTSATQYF. CDR3 bases: TGTGCCACCAGGGGTACCGGGACTAGCGCTACCCAGTACTTC. This sequence joins TRBV24-1 and TRBJ2-5; 10 bases are shared with TRBD2. This CDR3 spans 14 amino acids. The V segment lost 7 bases and the J segment 8 bases; nucleotides outside the gene matches: 9. Germline loops: CDR1 KGHDR, CDR2 SFDVKD.

The chain carries TRBV18 and TRBJ1-1; maybe TRBD1 (6 bases). The CDR3 contains 15 residues. Germline values: CDR1 KGHSH, CDR2 LQKENI. V was clipped by 2 bases and J by 5 bases, with 15 bases between them. The CDR3 here is CASSPTGQGYTEAFF. The CDR3 nucleotides read TGTGCCAGCTCACCAACAGGTCAGGGGTATACTGAAGCTTTCTTT.

This clonotype showed up just a few times. J is TRBJ1-4 and V is TRBV3-1; D possibly corresponds to TRBD1 (5 bases). CDR1 is LGHDT, CDR2 YNNKEL, per germline (reference sequence). Between the trimmed V and J ends, which lost 4 bases and 7 bases, there was a span of 16 bases. The CDR3 runs to 15 residues. CDR3 residues: CASSPKGLGGEKLFF. In DNA form, the CDR3 reads TGTGCCAGCAGCCCGAAGGGGTTGGGTGGTGAAAAACTGTTTTTT.

This clonotype was recorded many times. V usage is TRBV5-1 and J usage is TRBJ2-1, with 12 bases that match TRBD2. V lost 0 bases, J lost 10 bases, and 5 bases stayed unmatched. This CDR3 region has 15 residues. CDR1 is SGHRS and CDR2 is YFSETQ in the germline V gene. CDR3 nucleotide sequence: TGCGCCAGCAGCTTGGCTAGCGGGAGGGCTTGGGAGCAGTTCTTC. Translating it yields CASSLASGRAWEQFF.

V gene TRBV14 combines with J gene TRBJ2-5, with TRBD1 identical over 8 bases. In germline, CDR1 is SGHDN, CDR2 FVKESK. V shed 5 bases, J shed 4 bases, and the junction held 6 bases outside the gene matches. This CDR3 region has 14 residues. CDR3 amino acids: CASSGQGAGETQYF. For the CDR3, the DNA is TGTGCCAGCAGCGGGCAGGGGGCGGGAGAGACCCAGTACTTC.

This clonotype was found a few times. The chain links TRBV6-5 to TRBJ2-3; 8 nucleotides agree with TRBD1. The CDR3 length is 16 residues. V shed 6 bases and J 6 bases; nucleotides not matched to a gene: 14. The germline gives CDR1 MNHEY, CDR2 SVGAGI. The CDR3 DNA reads as TGTGCCAGCAGATACCGACGGACAGGGTACACGGATACGCAGTATTTT. The encoded protein is CASRYRRTGYTDTQYF.

This clonotype came up many times. The gene calls are TRBV20-1 and TRBJ2-3; TRBD2 aligns across 16 bases. This CDR3 has 16 residues. The V and J ends lost 5 bases and 6 bases, in that order; junction bases with no gene match: 8. Germline lookup yields CDR1 DFQATT and CDR2 SNEGSKA (reference sequence). The DNA for the CDR3 is TGCAGTGCTCCGGGACTAGCGGGAGGGACTGGGGATACGCAGTATTTT. It codes for CSAPGLAGGTGDTQYF.

This clonotype was observed a single time. The chain has TRBV10-1 and TRBJ2-1; D is unclear. The germline gives CDR1 WNHNN, CDR2 SYGVQD (reference sequence). The V end lost 4 bases, the J end lost 4 bases, and 14 bases lay between the germline ends. CDR3 size: 15 residues. CDR3 nucleotides: TGCGCCAGCAGTGTTGGGGTTCCACTTTACAATGAGCAGTTCTTC. Its protein product is CASSVGVPLYNEQFF.

The genes are TRBV11-2 and TRBJ1-5; D not certain. The CDR3 runs 15 residues. V was trimmed by 1 base and J by 1 base, leaving 8 bases between them. CDR1 is SGHAT, CDR2 FQNNGV, per germline. The CDR3 sequence is CASSLAAGSNQPQHF. CDR3 bases: TGTGCCAGCAGCTTAGCTGCAGGCAGCAATCAGCCCCAGCATTTT.